This T cell receptor (beta chain) comes out of a study of T cell responses to AZD1222 COVID-19 vaccine. Study observations and caveats: Clonal diversity may have been underestimated in mostly white British donors.

For this clone: Its antigen is still unknown.

CDR1 and CDR2 from the germline V gene are SGHDT and YYEEEE. This CDR3 has 16 amino acids. V was trimmed by 0 bases and J by 0 bases, leaving 10 bases between them. Assay: immunoSEQ multiplex PCR; the TCRdb copy retains only in-frame clones and omits some. The sample includes 120,000 or so clones, approximately 90% of them seen just once. V gene TRBV5-6 combines with J gene TRBJ1-5; no firm D call. This specimen was peripheral blood, taken on day 0 of AZD1222 vaccination. The receptor comes from an adult in good health. The CDR3 protein is CASSLGRDFSNQPQHF. The CDR3 DNA is TGTGCCAGCAGCTTGGGCCGAGATTTTAGCAATCAGCCCCAGCATTTT.